The next 10 T cell receptor beta chains were all read from a single sample in a study of regulatory T cells in long-lasting Graves disease. In building TCR beta libraries, iRepertoire HTBI primers were used together with Arm-PCR of CDR3 regions. TCRdb redid the calling of the multiplex PCR reads with MiXCR, one entry per CDR3 protein. Among about 560,000 distinct CDR3 sequences listed, 16% were seen once. Time point of the sample: newly diagnosed GD, antithyroid drugs for less than 3 months. Isolated PBMC RNA provided the starting material for the TCR library. The sample was also linked to a second study, of T cells in Graves' hyperthyroidism and ophthalmopathy.

Source: peripheral blood mononuclear cells (PBMCs), taken at new diagnosis, from a patient treated with antithyroid drugs. These TCRs come from a young man with Graves disease.

This clonotype was found a few times. The J gene is TRBJ2-1, the V gene TRBV6-1; 12 bases align to TRBD2. CDR3 length equals 19 residues. CDR1 and CDR2 from the germline V gene are MNHNS and SASEGT. Germline trimming cut 1 base from V and 5 bases from J; bases unmatched to any gene: 12. CDR3 loop: CASSEVDRVTSGSDNEQFF. The DNA for the CDR3 is TGTGCCAGCAGTGAAGTGGACAGGGTGACTAGCGGGAGCGACAATGAGCAGTTCTTC.

A few counts support this clonotype. V usage is TRBV27 and J usage is TRBJ1-6; maybe TRBD1 (5 bases). This CDR3 is built from 15 residues. Trimming stripped 2 bases from V and 8 bases from J, with 13 bases between. The germline gives CDR1 MNHEY, CDR2 SMNVEV (reference sequence). CDR3 sequence: CASSLTGGADSPLHF. CDR3 coding DNA: TGTGCCAGCAGTTTAACCGGCGGGGCTGATTCACCCCTCCACTTT.

The chain links TRBV11-2 to TRBJ2-5; possibly TRBD2 for D (6 bases). V was clipped by 4 bases and J by 9 bases, with 24 bases between them. The CDR3 loop spans 16 amino acids. Germline CDR1 and CDR2: SGHAT and FQNNGV. The CDR3 DNA reads as TGTGCCAGCAGCTCCGAACTAGCCTCGGGAGTGGAGGCCCAGTACTTC. Amino acid sequence: CASSSELASGVEAQYF. Full variable domain (missing parts from reference TRBV11-2 and TRBJ2-5): EAGVAQSPRYKIIEKRQSVAFWCNPISGHATLYWYQQILGQGPKLLIQFQNNGVVDDSQLPKDRFSAERLKGVDSTLKIQPAKLEDSAVYLCASSSELASGVEAQYFGPGTRLLVL.

In its sample, this clonotype was seen many times. The chain has TRBV12-3 or TRBV12-4 and TRBJ1-5; possible D gene TRBD1, 6 bases. The ends were cut back, 3 bases at V and 2 bases at J, with 11 bases in the middle. The length of the CDR3 is 15 residues. The CDR3 spells CASSFGTRGNQPQHF. Here the CDR3 DNA reads TGTGCCAGCAGTTTCGGGACACGGGGCAATCAGCCCCAGCATTTT.

The chain recombines TRBV2 with TRBJ1-5, with D unclear. The V end was cut by 2 bases, the J end by 0 bases, with 8 bases between. CDR3 length equals 15 residues. The V gene's germline CDR1 is SNHLY and CDR2 FYNNEI. The CDR3, as DNA: TGTGCCAGCAGTGAATATAGGTATAGCAATCAGCCCCAGCATTTT. Translated, it gives CASSEYRYSNQPQHF. The complete variable domain, with remaining parts taken from reference TRBV2 and TRBJ1-5, reads EPEVTQTPSHQVTQMGQEVILRCVPISNHLYFYWYRQILGQKVEFLVSFYNNEISEKSEIFDDQFSVERPDGSNFTLKIRSTKLEDSAMYFCASSEYRYSNQPQHFGDGTRLSIL.

The table lists this clonotype with many counts. V usage is TRBV6-1 and J usage is TRBJ2-5; D is possibly TRBD1 (5 bases). Trimming took off 6 bases at V and 2 bases at J, with 19 bases between the two ends. CDR1 MNHNS and CDR2 SASEGT come from the germline V gene. CDR3 length: 16 residues. As DNA, the CDR3 is TGTGCCAGCAGGGGCCTCCGTGGGGCCGGGCAAGAGACCCAGTACTTC. Its protein product is CASRGLRGAGQETQYF.

Ten or more counts support this clonotype. The chain has TRBV28 and TRBJ2-1; D unclear. CDR3 length: 12 amino acids. Trimming removed 3 bases from V and 10 bases from J, with 10 bases in between. CDR1 and CDR2 from the germline V gene are MDHEN and SYDVKM. The CDR3 here is CASSFFLQEQFF. The CDR3 DNA is TGTGCCAGCAGTTTTTTTCTCCAAGAGCAGTTCTTC.

This clonotype was found many times. The DNA for the CDR3 is TGTGCCAGCAGGGGAGAGGCATTGGTCTACACCTTC. Its translation: CASRGEALVYTF. This chain links TRBV2 with TRBJ1-2; D gene ambiguous. This CDR3 contains 12 residues. The V and J ends lost 6 bases and 10 bases respectively, with 15 bases between them. Germline-derived CDR1 and CDR2 are SNHLY and FYNNEI.

This clonotype was counted only a few times. The rearrangement links TRBV6-1 to TRBJ2-4; D is uncertain. Germline CDR1 reads MNHNS; CDR2 reads SASEGT. The CDR3 is 12 amino acids. The V end lost 5 bases, the J end lost 3 bases, and 5 bases lay between the germline ends. The CDR3 bases are TGTGCCAGCAGTCCATTCAAAAACATTCAGTACTTC. It translates to CASSPFKNIQYF.

This chain links TRBV3-1 with TRBJ2-3; D not certain. This CDR3 contains 14 residues. Trimming cost V 8 bases and J 2 bases, with 14 bases left between them. CDR1 and CDR2 (germline): LGHDT, YNNKEL (reference sequence). The CDR3 reads CASRRQGDTDTQYF. DNA of the CDR3: TGTGCCAGCCGGCGGCAAGGAGACACAGATACGCAGTATTTT.